This is a list of T cell receptor beta chains from one sample in a study of cytomegalovirus exposure and HLA in healthy donors. Sequenced by immunoSEQ multiplex PCR; TCRdb stores in-frame clones only, minus some. Here the sample spans around 97,000 clones, approximately 64% being singletons. The sequenced sample was PBMCs. These receptors all stem from a woman between 45 and 65 years old in good health and CMV-seronegative. Both conserved end residues are part of each CDR3. A D gene is named only where the DNA matches it firmly. The size entry is marked missing in some rows and otherwise reads once, few, many or a size class.

TRBV19,NA,NA,TRBJ2-7,CASSMAGHSYEQYF,TGTGCCAGTAGTATGGCGGGTCACTCCTACGAGCAGTACTTC
TRBV28,NA,NA,TRBJ2-1,CASIRRSSSYNEQFF,TGTGCCAGCATCCGGCGGAGTAGCTCCTACAATGAGCAGTTCTTC
TRBV10-3,NA,NA,TRBJ1-1,CAISDIRGTEAFF,TGTGCCATCAGTGATATTAGGGGAACTGAAGCTTTCTTT
TRBV25-1,NA,NA,TRBJ1-1,CASSEERGGANEAFF,TGTGCCAGCAGTGAGGAACGGGGGGGTGCGAATGAAGCTTTCTTT
TRBV5-1,NA,TRBD1,TRBJ1-1,CASSGIGGPEAFF,TGCGCCAGCAGCGGAATAGGGGGCCCTGAAGCTTTCTTT
TRBV14,NA,NA,TRBJ2-1,CASSQDYLFNEQFF,TGTGCCAGCAGCCAAGATTATCTATTCAATGAGCAGTTCTTC
TRBV30,once,NA,TRBJ2-2,CAWSRVTGELFF,TGTGCCTGGAGTCGGGTCACCGGGGAGCTGTTTTTT
TRBV10-2,NA,NA,TRBJ2-5,CASSELTETQYF,TGCGCCAGCAGTGAGTTGACTGAGACCCAGTACTTC
TRBV4-1,NA,NA,TRBJ2-1,CASTEIGGVEQFF,TGCGCCAGCACCGAGATCGGGGGAGTGGAGCAGTTCTTC
TRBV5-1,NA,TRBD1,TRBJ1-4,CASSIAPTGSNEKLFF,TGCGCCAGCAGCATTGCTCCGACAGGGTCTAATGAAAAACTGTTTTTT
TRBV6-1,NA,NA,TRBJ1-1,CASSENSNTEAFF,TGTGCCAGCAGTGAAAACAGCAACACTGAAGCTTTCTTT
TRBV6-1,many,TRBD1,TRBJ2-4,CASRDRGQNIQYF,TGTGCCAGCAGGGACAGGGGCCAAAACATTCAGTACTTC
TRBV6-5,NA,NA,TRBJ1-2,CASNSQVGGYTF,TGTGCCAGCAATTCCCAGGTTGGCGGCTACACCTTC
TRBV6-5,NA,NA,TRBJ2-3,CASSYSRGSTDTQYF,TGTGCCAGCAGTTACTCAAGGGGAAGCACAGATACGCAGTATTTT
TRBV7-2,NA,TRBD2,TRBJ2-5,CASSLRLAGVGETQYF,TGTGCCAGCAGCTTACGACTAGCGGGAGTCGGTGAGACCCAGTACTTC
TRBV28,NA,TRBD2,TRBJ2-5,CASRGGSQETQYF,TGTGCCAGCAGGGGAGGGTCCCAAGAGACCCAGTACTTC
TRBV7-8,NA,NA,TRBJ1-2,CASSPAPGAAGYTF,TGTGCCAGCAGCCCCGCCCCAGGGGCGGCTGGCTACACCTTC
TRBV5-1,NA,TRBD2,TRBJ2-1,CASSLAYLGGGMDEQFF,TGCGCCAGCAGCTTGGCCTATTTGGGGGGGGGTATGGATGAGCAGTTCTTC
TRBV4-1,NA,NA,TRBJ2-5,CASSLNGETQYF,TGCGCCAGCAGCCTCAACGGGGAGACCCAGTACTTC
TRBV18,NA,TRBD2,TRBJ2-7,CASRMGGGVTYEQYF,TGTGCCAGCAGGATGGGCGGGGGAGTAACCTACGAGCAGTACTTC
TRBV7-9,NA,TRBD2,TRBJ2-3,CASSWQRDHRGDTQYF,TGTGCCAGCAGCTGGCAGCGGGACCACCGTGGAGATACGCAGTATTTT
TRBV2,NA,NA,TRBJ2-5,CASTPAGFRETQYF,TGTGCCAGCACCCCTGCCGGGTTTAGGGAGACCCAGTACTTC